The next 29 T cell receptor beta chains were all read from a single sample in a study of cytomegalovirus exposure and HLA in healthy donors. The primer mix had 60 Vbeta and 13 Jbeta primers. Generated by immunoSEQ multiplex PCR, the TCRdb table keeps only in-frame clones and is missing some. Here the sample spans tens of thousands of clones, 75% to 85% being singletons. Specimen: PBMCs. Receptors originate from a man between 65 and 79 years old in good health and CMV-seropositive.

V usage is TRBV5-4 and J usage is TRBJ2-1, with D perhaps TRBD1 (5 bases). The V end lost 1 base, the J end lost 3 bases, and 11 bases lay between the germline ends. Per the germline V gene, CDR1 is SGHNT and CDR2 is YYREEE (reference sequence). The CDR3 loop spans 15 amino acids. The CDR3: CASSLNRWYYNEQFF. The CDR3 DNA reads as TGTGCCAGCAGCTTGAACAGGTGGTACTACAATGAGCAGTTCTTC.

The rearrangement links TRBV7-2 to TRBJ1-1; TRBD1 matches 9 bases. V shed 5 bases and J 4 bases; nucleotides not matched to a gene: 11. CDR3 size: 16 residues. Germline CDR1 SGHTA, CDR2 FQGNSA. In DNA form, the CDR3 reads TGTGCCAGCAGCCACGCACAGGGGGCTCATGGCACTGAAGCTTTCTTT. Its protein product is CASSHAQGAHGTEAFF.

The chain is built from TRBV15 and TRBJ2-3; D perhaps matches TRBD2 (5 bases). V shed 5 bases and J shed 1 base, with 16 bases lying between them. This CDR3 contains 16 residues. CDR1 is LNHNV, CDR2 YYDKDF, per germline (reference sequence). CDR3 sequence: CATSRDRGLGTDTQYF. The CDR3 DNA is TGTGCCACCAGCCGCGATCGGGGTTTGGGCACAGATACGCAGTATTTT.

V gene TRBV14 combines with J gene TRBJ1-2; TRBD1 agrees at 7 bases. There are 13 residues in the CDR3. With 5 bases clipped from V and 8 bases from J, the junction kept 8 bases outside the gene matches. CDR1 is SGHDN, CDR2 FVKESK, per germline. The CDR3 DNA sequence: TGTGCCAGCAGCTCCTCCCGACAGGGAGGCTACACCTTC. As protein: CASSSSRQGGYTF.

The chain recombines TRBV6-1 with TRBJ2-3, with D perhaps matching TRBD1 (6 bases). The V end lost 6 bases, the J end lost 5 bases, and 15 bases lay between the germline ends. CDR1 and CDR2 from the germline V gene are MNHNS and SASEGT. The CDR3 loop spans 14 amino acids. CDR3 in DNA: TGTGCCAGCAGCCGGGACAACGATAAAGATACGCAGTATTTT. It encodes CASSRDNDKDTQYF.

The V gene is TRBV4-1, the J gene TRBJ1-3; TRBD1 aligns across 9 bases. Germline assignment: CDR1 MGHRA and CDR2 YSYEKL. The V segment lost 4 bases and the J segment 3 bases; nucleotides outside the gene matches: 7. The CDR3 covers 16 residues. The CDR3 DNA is TGCGCCAGCAGCCCGACAGGGGGAGTCGGTGGAAACACCATATATTTT. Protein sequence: CASSPTGGVGGNTIYF.

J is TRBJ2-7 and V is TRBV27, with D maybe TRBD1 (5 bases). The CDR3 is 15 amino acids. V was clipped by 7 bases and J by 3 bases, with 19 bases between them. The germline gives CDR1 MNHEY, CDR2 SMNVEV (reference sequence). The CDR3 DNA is TGTGCCAGCAAAATGGACACGGACCCCCTCTACGAGCAGTACTTC. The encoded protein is CASKMDTDPLYEQYF.

CDR3 DNA: TGCGCCAGCAGCTTACAGGGGGCGGGGAACACTGAAGCTTTCTTT. It codes for CASSLQGAGNTEAFF. J is TRBJ1-1 and V is TRBV4-1, with 9 nucleotides matching TRBD1. CDR3 length: 15 amino acids. V shed 5 bases, J shed 1 base, and the junction held 5 bases outside the gene matches. Germline V gene lookup returns CDR1 MGHRA and CDR2 YSYEKL.

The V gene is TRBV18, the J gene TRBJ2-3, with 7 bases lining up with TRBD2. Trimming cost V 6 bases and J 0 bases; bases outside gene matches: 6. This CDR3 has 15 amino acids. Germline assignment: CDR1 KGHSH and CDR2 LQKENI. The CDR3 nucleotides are TGTGCCAGCTCCCTACTCGGGGGGAGCACAGATACGCAGTATTTT. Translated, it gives CASSLLGGSTDTQYF.

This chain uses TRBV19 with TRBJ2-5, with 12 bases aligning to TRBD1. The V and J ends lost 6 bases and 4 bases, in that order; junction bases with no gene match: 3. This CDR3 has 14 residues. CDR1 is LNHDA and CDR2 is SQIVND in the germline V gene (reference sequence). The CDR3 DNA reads TGTGCCAGTAGAAGGGGACAGGGGGCAGAGACCCAGTACTTC. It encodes CASRRGQGAETQYF.

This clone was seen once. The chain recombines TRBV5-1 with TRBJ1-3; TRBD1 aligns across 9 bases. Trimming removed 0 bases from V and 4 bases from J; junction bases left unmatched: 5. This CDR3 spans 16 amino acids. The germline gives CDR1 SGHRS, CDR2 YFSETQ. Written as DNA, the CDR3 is TGCGCCAGCAGCTTGGCCGGGACAGGGTACGGAAACACCATATATTTT. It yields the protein CASSLAGTGYGNTIYF.

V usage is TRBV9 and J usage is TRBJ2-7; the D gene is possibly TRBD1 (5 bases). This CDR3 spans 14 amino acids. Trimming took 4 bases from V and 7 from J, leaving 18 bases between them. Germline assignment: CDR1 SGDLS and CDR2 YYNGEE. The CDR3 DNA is TGTGCCAGCAGCTCCTCCTCTAGGGGCCCGGAGCAGTACTTC. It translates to CASSSSSRGPEQYF.

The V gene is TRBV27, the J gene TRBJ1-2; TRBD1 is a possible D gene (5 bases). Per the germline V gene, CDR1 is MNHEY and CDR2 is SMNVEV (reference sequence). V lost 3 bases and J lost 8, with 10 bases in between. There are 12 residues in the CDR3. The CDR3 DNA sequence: TGTGCCAGCAGTTTTCGGGGGGAGGGCTACACCTTC. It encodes CASSFRGEGYTF.

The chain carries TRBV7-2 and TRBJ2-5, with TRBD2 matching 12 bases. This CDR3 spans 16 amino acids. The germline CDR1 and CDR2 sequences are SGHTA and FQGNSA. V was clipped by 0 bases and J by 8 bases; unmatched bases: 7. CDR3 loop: CASSLAITSGGRTQYF. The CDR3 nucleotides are TGTGCCAGCAGCTTAGCGATTACTAGCGGGGGGCGCACCCAGTACTTC.

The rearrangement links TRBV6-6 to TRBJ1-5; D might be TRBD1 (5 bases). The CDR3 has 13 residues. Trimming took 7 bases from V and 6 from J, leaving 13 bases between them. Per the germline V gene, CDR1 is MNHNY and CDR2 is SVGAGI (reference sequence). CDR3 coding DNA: TGTGCCAGCACCAACGGGGGGGGTCAGCCCCAGCATTTT. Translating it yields CASTNGGGQPQHF.

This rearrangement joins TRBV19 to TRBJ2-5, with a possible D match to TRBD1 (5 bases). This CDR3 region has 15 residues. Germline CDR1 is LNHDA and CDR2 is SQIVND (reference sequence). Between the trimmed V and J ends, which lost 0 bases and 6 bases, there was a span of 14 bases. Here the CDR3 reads CASSIDSGARKTQYF. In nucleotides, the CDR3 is TGTGCCAGTAGTATAGATAGTGGGGCACGGAAGACCCAGTACTTC.

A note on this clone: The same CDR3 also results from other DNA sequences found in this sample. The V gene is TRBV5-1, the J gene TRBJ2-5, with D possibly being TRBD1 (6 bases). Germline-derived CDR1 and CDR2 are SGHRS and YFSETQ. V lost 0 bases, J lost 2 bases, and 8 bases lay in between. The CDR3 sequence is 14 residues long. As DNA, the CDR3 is TGCGCCAGCAGCTTGGGACAGGATCAAGAGACCCAGTACTTC. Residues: CASSLGQDQETQYF.

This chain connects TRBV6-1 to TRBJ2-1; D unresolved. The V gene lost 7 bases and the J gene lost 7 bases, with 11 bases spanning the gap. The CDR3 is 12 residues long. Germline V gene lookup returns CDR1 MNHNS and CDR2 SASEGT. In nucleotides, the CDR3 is TGTGCCAGCAACCGAAACGGGAATGAGCAGTTCTTC. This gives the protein CASNRNGNEQFF.

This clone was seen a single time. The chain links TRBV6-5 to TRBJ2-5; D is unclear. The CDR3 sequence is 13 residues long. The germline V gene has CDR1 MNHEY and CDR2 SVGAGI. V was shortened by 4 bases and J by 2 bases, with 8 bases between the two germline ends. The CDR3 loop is CASSSPVQETQYF. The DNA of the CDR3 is TGTGCCAGCAGTTCCCCCGTACAAGAGACCCAGTACTTC.

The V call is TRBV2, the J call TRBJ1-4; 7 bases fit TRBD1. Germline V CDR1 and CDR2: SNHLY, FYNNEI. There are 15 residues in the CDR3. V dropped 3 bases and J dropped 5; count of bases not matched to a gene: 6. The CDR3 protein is CASSEDGTENEKLFF. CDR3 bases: TGTGCCAGCAGTGAGGACGGGACAGAGAATGAAAAACTGTTTTTT.

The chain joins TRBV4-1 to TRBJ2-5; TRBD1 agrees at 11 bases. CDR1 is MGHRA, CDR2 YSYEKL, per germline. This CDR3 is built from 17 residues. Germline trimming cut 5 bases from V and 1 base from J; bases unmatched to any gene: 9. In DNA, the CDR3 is TGCGCCAGCAGCGCCCCGGACAGGGGGCCCTCCCAAGAGACCCAGTACTTC. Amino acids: CASSAPDRGPSQETQYF.

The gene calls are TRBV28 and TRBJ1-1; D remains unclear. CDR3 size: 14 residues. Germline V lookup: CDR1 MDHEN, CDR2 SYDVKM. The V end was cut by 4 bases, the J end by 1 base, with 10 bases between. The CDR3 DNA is TGTGCCAGCAGTTCCGAAGGGAGGAACACTGAAGCTTTCTTT. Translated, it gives CASSSEGRNTEAFF.

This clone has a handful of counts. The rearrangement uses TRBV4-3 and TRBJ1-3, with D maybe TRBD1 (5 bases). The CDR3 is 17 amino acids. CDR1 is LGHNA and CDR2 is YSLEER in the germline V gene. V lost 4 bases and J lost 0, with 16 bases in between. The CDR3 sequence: CASSPNPTGSSGNTIYF. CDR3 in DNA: TGCGCCAGCAGCCCTAACCCAACAGGTAGCTCTGGAAACACCATATATTTT.

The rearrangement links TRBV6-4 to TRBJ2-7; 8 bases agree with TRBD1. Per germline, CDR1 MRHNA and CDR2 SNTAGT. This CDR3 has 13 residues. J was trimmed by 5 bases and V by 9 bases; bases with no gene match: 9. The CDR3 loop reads CASCRTGSHEQYF. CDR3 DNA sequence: TGTGCCAGTTGTCGGACAGGGTCCCACGAGCAGTACTTC.

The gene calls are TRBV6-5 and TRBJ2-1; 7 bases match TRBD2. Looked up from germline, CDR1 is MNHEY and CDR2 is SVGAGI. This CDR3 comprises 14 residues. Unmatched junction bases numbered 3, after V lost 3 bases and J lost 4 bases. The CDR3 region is CASSYSAGYNEQFF. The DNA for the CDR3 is TGTGCCAGCAGTTATTCAGCGGGGTACAATGAGCAGTTCTTC.

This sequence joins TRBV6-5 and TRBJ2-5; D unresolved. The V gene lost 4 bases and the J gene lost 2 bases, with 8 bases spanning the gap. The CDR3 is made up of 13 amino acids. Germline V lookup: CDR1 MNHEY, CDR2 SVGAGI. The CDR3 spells CASSLNRQETQYF. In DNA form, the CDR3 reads TGTGCCAGCAGTTTAAACAGACAAGAGACCCAGTACTTC.

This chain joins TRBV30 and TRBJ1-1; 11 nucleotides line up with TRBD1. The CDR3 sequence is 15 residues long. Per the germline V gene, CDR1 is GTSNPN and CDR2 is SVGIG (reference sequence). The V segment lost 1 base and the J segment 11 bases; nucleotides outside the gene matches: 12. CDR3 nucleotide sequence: TGTGCCTGGAGTGCCCTGGACAGGGGGCGCGAGGTGGCTTTCTTT. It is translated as CAWSALDRGREVAFF.

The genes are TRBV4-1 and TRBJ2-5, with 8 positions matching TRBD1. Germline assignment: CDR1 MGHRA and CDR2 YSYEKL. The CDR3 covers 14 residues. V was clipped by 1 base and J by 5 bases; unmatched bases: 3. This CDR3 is CASSQGTGLETQYF. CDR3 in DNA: TGCGCCAGCAGCCAAGGGACAGGGCTGGAGACCCAGTACTTC.

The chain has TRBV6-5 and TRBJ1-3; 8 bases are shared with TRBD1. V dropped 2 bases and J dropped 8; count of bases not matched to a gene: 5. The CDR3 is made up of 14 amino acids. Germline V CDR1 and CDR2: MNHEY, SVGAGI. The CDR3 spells CASSYRQGLDTIYF. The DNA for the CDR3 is TGTGCCAGCAGTTACAGACAGGGGTTGGACACCATATATTTT.